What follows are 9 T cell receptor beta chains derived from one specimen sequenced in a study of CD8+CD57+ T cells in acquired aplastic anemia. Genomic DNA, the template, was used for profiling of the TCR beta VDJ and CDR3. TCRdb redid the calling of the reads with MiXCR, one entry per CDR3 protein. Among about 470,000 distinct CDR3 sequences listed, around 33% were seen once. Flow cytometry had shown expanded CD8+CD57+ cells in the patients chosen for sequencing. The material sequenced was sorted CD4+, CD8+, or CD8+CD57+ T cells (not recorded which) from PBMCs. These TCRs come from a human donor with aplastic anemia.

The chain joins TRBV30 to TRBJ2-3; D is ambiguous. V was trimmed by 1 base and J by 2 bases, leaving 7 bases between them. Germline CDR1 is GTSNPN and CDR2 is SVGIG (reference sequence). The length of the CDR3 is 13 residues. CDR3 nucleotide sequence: TGTGCCTGGAGTGCCCCCCCCACAGATACGCAGTATTTT. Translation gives CAWSAPPTDTQYF.

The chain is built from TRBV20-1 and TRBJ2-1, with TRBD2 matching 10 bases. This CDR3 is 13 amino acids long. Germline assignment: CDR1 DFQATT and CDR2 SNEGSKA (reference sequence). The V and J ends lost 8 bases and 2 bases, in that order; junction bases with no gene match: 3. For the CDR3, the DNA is TGCAGTCGGACTAGCGGTGCCTACAATGAGCAGTTCTTC. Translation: CSRTSGAYNEQFF.

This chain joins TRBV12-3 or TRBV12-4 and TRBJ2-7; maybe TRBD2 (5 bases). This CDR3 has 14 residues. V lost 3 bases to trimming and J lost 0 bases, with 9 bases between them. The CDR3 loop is CASSFRAGSYEQYF. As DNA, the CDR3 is TGTGCCAGCAGTTTTCGGGCGGGCTCCTACGAGCAGTACTTC.

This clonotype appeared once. The CDR3 nucleotides read TGCGCCAGCAGTGAGTCGACCGGAGGGCCGGGCGAGCAGTACTTC. Its translation is CASSESTGGPGEQYF. This rearrangement joins TRBV10-1 to TRBJ2-7; a possible D gene is TRBD2 (6 bases). With 0 bases removed from V and 6 bases from J, the gap between germline ends came to 15 bases. The germline gives CDR1 WNHNN, CDR2 SYGVQD (reference sequence). There are 15 residues in the CDR3.

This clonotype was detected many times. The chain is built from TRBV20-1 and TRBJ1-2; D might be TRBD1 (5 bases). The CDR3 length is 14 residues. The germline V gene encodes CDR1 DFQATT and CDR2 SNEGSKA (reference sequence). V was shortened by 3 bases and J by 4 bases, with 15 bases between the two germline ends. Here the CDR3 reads CSARIVRALYGYTF. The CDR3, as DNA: TGCAGTGCTAGGATCGTCAGGGCCCTCTATGGCTACACCTTC.

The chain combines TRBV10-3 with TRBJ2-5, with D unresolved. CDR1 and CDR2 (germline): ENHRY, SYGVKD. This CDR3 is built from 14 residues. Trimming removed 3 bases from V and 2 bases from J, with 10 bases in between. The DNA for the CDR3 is TGTGCCATCAGTGATCCCTGGGAACAAGAGACCCAGTACTTC. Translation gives CAISDPWEQETQYF.

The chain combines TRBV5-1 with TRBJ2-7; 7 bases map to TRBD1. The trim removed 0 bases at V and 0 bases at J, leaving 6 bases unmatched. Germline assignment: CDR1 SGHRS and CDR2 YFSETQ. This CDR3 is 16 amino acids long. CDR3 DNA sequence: TGCGCCAGCAGCTTGGGTGGGACAGCCCTCTCCTACGAGCAGTACTTC. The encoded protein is CASSLGGTALSYEQYF.

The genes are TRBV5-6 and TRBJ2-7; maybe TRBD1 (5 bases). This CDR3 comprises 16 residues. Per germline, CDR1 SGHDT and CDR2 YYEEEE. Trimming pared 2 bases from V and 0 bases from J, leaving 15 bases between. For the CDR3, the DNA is TGTGCCAGCAGCTTCCTCCAGACAGCCAGCTCCTACGAGCAGTACTTC. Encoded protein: CASSFLQTASSYEQYF.

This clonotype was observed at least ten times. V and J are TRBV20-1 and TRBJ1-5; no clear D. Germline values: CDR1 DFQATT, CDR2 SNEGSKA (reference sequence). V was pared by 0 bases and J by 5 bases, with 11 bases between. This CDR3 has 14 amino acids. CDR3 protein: CSARDMEMDQPQHF. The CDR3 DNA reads TGCAGTGCTAGAGATATGGAGATGGATCAGCCCCAGCATTTT.